What follows are 27 T cell receptor delta chains derived from one specimen sequenced in a study of gamma-delta T cells after stem cell transplantation. TCRdb redid clone calling on the RT-PCR reads using CATT. The sample holds roughly 3,000 delta-chain clones, about 2.6% seen once. The sequenced sample consisted of gamma-delta T cells. The origin of the receptors is a human donor. It is not recorded whose cells these are; they may come from a transplant donor.

This clone has a handful of counts. The protein TCRdb lists belongs to a much larger clone and differs from this DNA's translation at residue 16, which points to a read error; the protein shown is made from the DNA. Here the CDR3 reads CACDILGDSTWDTRQLFF. The CDR3 DNA follows: TGTGCCTGTGACATACTGGGGGATAGTACCTGGGACACCCGACAGTTGTTTTTC. This chain connects TRDV2 to TRDJ3, with 11 bases matching TRDD3. This CDR3 is built from 18 residues. Germline CDR1 GEAIGNYY, CDR2 EKD.

At least ten counts were recorded for this clone. With a far larger clone one base away, a read error is the likely cause. The chain carries TRDV2 and TRDJ1; 9 nucleotides align to TRDD3. Germline V CDR1 and CDR2: GEAIGNYY, EKD. V lost 5 bases to trimming and J lost 1 base; unmatched junction nucleotides: 13. This CDR3 has 17 residues. CDR3 coding DNA: TGTGCCTGTGGCACAGTGGGGGATATAAGGTCCACCGATAAACTCATCTTT. This codes for CACGTVGDIRSTDKLIF.

This clone turned up a few times. TCRdb lists the protein of a much larger clone for this DNA, which differs at residue 4, so this is likely a read error; the protein given here is translated from the DNA itself. V gene TRDV2 combines with J gene TRDJ1; 10 positions agree with TRDD3. There are 15 residues in the CDR3. Germline V gene lookup returns CDR1 GEAIGNYY and CDR2 EKD. As DNA, the CDR3 is TGTGCCTGTGGCACCCTGGGGGATAGATCCGATAAACTCATCTTT. This gives the protein CACGTLGDRSDKLIF.

This clone was picked up many times. The chain combines TRDV2 with TRDJ1; 10 positions agree with TRDD3. The trim removed 2 bases at V and 5 bases at J, leaving 4 bases unmatched. CDR3 size: 14 residues. In germline, CDR1 is GEAIGNYY, CDR2 EKD. CDR3 DNA: TGTGCCTGTGACATTCTACTGGGGGATGATAAACTCATCTTT. Translation: CACDILLGDDKLIF.

This clone turned up a few times. The protein TCRdb lists belongs to a much larger clone and differs from this DNA's translation at residue 15, which points to a read error; the protein shown is made from the DNA. The chain uses TRDV2 and TRDJ3; 8 bases map to TRDD3. The CDR3 length is 22 residues. Per the germline V gene, CDR1 is GEAIGNYY and CDR2 is EKD. The junction had 21 bases not matched to a gene; V was cut back by 1 base and J by 5 bases. The CDR3 loop reads CACDTVEYTGGAASGDTRQMFF. The CDR3 coding sequence is TGTGCCTGTGACACGGTTGAATATACTGGGGGTGCCGCGTCCGGGGACACCCGACAGATGTTTTTC.

This clone was seen only a few times. TCRdb lists the protein of a much larger clone for this DNA, which differs at residue 12, so this is likely a read error; the protein given here is translated from the DNA itself. The chain employs TRDV2 and TRDJ3, with TRDD3 matching over 9 bases. This CDR3 is built from 21 residues. J was trimmed by 0 bases and V by 3 bases; bases with no gene match: 14. Germline loops: CDR1 GEAIGNYY, CDR2 EKD. The CDR3 loop reads CACDAIVLGDLNSWDTRQMFF. The CDR3 DNA follows: TGTGCCTGTGACGCCATAGTACTGGGGGACCTAAACTCCTGGGACACCCGACAGATGTTTTTC.

This clone was recorded a few times. With only one base between it and a far larger clone, this is likely a read error. Additional DNA sequences in this sample encode the identical CDR3. The rearrangement uses TRDV2 and TRDJ1, with TRDD3 matching over 12 bases. V shed 3 bases and J 0 bases; nucleotides not matched to a gene: 16. Germline V gives CDR1 GEAIGNYY, CDR2 EKD. This CDR3 spans 20 amino acids. The CDR3 is CACDRVLGDTRAGDTDKLIF. In DNA, the CDR3 is TGTGCCTGTGACCGCGTACTGGGGGATACACGTGCCGGGGACACCGATAAACTCATCTTT.

This clone counts as medium-sized. One base separates it from a far larger clone, so it is likely a read error. This chain links TRDV2 with TRDJ1, with 10 bases lining up with TRDD3. V shed 3 bases and J 1 base; nucleotides not matched to a gene: 7. Germline loops: CDR1 GEAIGNYY, CDR2 EKD. The CDR3 spans 16 residues. The CDR3 DNA reads TGTGCCTGTGACCCTGTACTGGGGGATTCCACCGATAAACTCATCTTT. As protein: CACDPVLGDSTDKLIF.

About this clone: This CDR3 is also generated by other DNA sequences in the sample. The chain is built from TRDV2 and TRDJ1, with TRDD3 identical over 13 bases. The CDR3 totals 15 residues. With V trimmed by 0 bases and J by 8 bases, 5 bases remained unmatched. Germline V gene lookup returns CDR1 GEAIGNYY and CDR2 EKD. CDR3 in amino acids: CACDTLLGDTEKLIF. CDR3 bases: TGTGCCTGTGACACCCTACTGGGGGATACGGAGAAACTCATCTTT.

This clone was counted only a few times. This likely came from a read error, as a far larger clone is one base away. Other DNA sequences from this sample encode an identical CDR3 as well. The chain employs TRDV2 and TRDJ1; 9 positions match TRDD3. Germline V lookup: CDR1 GEAIGNYY, CDR2 EKD. The CDR3 length is 17 residues. CDR3 DNA: TGTGCCTGTGACACAGTGGGGGATATAAGGTCCACCGATAAACTAATCTTT. Translating gives CACDTVGDIRSTDKLIF.

This clone was found a few times. With a much larger clone just one base away, this may be a read error. The rearrangement joins TRDV2 to TRDJ3; 8 bases are shared with TRDD3. Germline V gene lookup returns CDR1 GEAIGNYY and CDR2 EKD. Losses at the gene ends were 3 bases for V and 0 bases for J; bases not matched to a gene: 27. The CDR3 consists of 25 residues. The CDR3 reads CACDPVETGGTVPTRLSWDTRQMFF. As DNA, the CDR3 is TGTGCCTGTGACCCCGTTGAGACTGGGGGTACCGTCCCCACAAGGCTCTCCTGGGACACCCGACAGATGTTTTTC.

Note on this clone: Since a much larger clone is just one base distant, this may be a read error. Other DNA sequences in this sample translate to the same CDR3. The V gene is TRDV2, the J gene TRDJ1, with 9 bases fitting TRDD3. CDR1 and CDR2 from the germline V gene are GEAIGNYY and EKD. Trimming cost V 2 bases and J 2 bases; bases outside gene matches: 5. This CDR3 is built from 15 residues. CDR3 residues: CACDNLLGETDKLIF. The CDR3 nucleotides read TGTGCCTGTGACAATCTACTGGGGGAAACCGATAAACTCATCTTT.

The chain couples TRDV2 to TRDJ3; 12 bases map to TRDD3. CDR3 length equals 20 residues. Germline-derived CDR1 and CDR2 are GEAIGNYY and EKD. Trimming removed 3 bases from V and 5 bases from J; junction bases left unmatched: 13. CDR3 loop: CACDRVLGDTRAGDTRQMFF. As DNA, the CDR3 is TGTGCCTGTGACCGCGTACTGGGGGATACACGTGCTGGGGACACCCGACAGATGTTTTTC.

The sample holds many counts of this clone. This probably arose from a read error, given a far larger clone one base away. The chain combines TRDV2 with TRDJ1; maybe TRDD3 (5 bases). Looked up from germline, CDR1 is GEAIGNYY and CDR2 is EKD. The CDR3 runs to 18 residues. The CDR3 reads CACDTAGWGPTYTDKLTF. As DNA, the CDR3 is TGTGCCTGTGACACCGCTGGGTGGGGACCAACTTACACCGATAAACTCACCTTT.

To note about this clone: This sequence is one base from a far larger clone and is likely a read error. Other nucleotide sequences in the sample specify the same CDR3. This chain links TRDV2 with TRDJ3; tentatively, D is TRDD3 (6 bases). Germline V gene sequence: CDR1 GEAIGNYY, CDR2 EKD. Trimming removed 0 bases at V and 2 bases at J, with 22 bases between. The CDR3 has 21 amino acids. The CDR3 reads CACDTAERGRDNPWDTRQMFF. The CDR3 DNA follows: TGTGCCTGTGACACCGCGGAGAGGGGGAGGGATAACCCCTGGGACACCCGACAGATGTTTTTC.

This clone was seen a few times. The protein held in TCRdb is that of a much larger clone and does not match this DNA's translation at residue 13, likely because of a read error; the protein shown is translated from the DNA. The chain is built from TRDV2 and TRDJ1; 11 bases line up with TRDD3. The J segment lost 8 bases and the V segment lost 0 bases, leaving 13 bases of the junction unmatched. The germline CDR1 and CDR2 sequences are GEAIGNYY and EKD. This CDR3 contains 17 residues. The CDR3 nucleotides are TGTGCCTGTGACACCGTTGTACTGGGGGATAATGACCAAAAACTCATCTTT. Protein product: CACDTVVLGDNDQKLIF.

This clone occurred a few times. The chain couples TRDV2 to TRDJ3; the match to TRDD3 covers 11 bases. V shed 6 bases, J shed 2 bases, and the junction held 8 bases outside the gene matches. Germline V gives CDR1 GEAIGNYY, CDR2 EKD. The CDR3 spans 18 residues. The chain's CDR3 is CACLLLGDSTWDTRQMFF. The CDR3 bases are TGTGCCTGTCTTCTACTGGGGGATAGTACCTGGGACACCCGACAGATGTTTTTC.

This clone was counted only a few times. TCRdb's protein for this DNA is that of a much larger clone and differs from the translation at residue 6, likely a read error; the protein shown is the DNA translation. This sequence joins TRDV2 and TRDJ1; 10 bases agree with TRDD3. The V segment lost 1 base and the J segment 0 bases; nucleotides outside the gene matches: 13. CDR1 and CDR2 from the germline V gene are GEAIGNYY and EKD. The CDR3 length is 19 residues. The CDR3 region is CACDTILGDPFPYTDKLIF. The DNA of the CDR3 is TGTGCCTGTGACACGATACTGGGGGATCCGTTCCCGTACACCGATAAACTCATCTTT.

The sample holds many counts of this clone. The chain employs TRDV1 and TRDJ2, with 9 bases that match TRDD3. This CDR3 has 19 amino acids. Germline CDR1 reads TSWWSYY; CDR2 reads QGS. V was pared by 2 bases and J by 6 bases, with 16 bases of the junction left unmatched. CDR3 region: CALGESSGKWGILAAQLFF. DNA for the CDR3: TGTGCTCTTGGGGAATCCTCCGGGAAGTGGGGGATATTGGCAGCACAACTCTTCTTT.

This clone is medium-sized (0.01 to 0.1%). This chain links TRDV2 with TRDJ1, with 10 bases lining up with TRDD3. The CDR3 spans 18 residues. J gave up 0 bases and V 1 base, and 10 bases lay outside the gene matches. Germline V gene lookup returns CDR1 GEAIGNYY and CDR2 EKD. CDR3 sequence: CACDTVTGGSPYTDKLIF. CDR3 nucleotide sequence: TGTGCCTGTGACACGGTCACTGGGGGATCCCCGTACACCGATAAACTCATCTTT.

As regards this clone: This likely traces to a read error, being one base from a far larger clone. The V call is TRDV2, the J call TRDJ3; 8 positions agree with TRDD3. The CDR3 consists of 19 residues. Trimming at V came to 0 bases and at J to 0 bases, leaving 6 bases not matched to a gene. Germline V lookup: CDR1 GEAIGNYY, CDR2 EKD. The CDR3 region is CACDTAGDTSSWDTRQMFF. CDR3 nucleotide sequence: TGTGCCTGTGACACCGCAGGGGATACCAGCTCCTGGGACACCCGACAGATGTTTTTC.

This clone was seen more than once but under ten times. A far bigger clonotype differs at one base, so this is likely a read error. Other DNA sequences in this sample translate to the same CDR3. The chain carries TRDV2 and TRDJ1; 11 bases agree with TRDD3. There are 18 residues in the CDR3. Germline CDR1 and CDR2: GEAIGNYY and EKD. Trimming cost V 0 bases and J 3 bases; bases outside gene matches: 11. CDR3 loop: CACDTVSGGYARSDKLIF. The CDR3 DNA reads TGTGCCTGTGACACCGTGAGTGGGGGATACGCTCGTTCCGATAAACTCATCTTT.

A note on this clone: A far larger clone lies a single base away; this is likely a read error. This specimen includes other DNA sequences encoding the same CDR3. The chain couples TRDV2 to TRDJ1, with D perhaps matching TRDD3 (5 bases). Trimming stripped 4 bases from V and 7 bases from J, with 18 bases between. CDR3 length: 14 residues. Germline V lookup: CDR1 GEAIGNYY, CDR2 EKD. CDR3 nucleotide sequence: TGTGCCTGTGAGCCCTTAACTCCGGGGGTTAAACTCATCTTT. Translated: CACEPLTPGVKLIF.

Remarks on this clone: This may be a read error: a much more frequent sequence differs by one nucleotide. This chain connects TRDV2 to TRDJ1, with unresolved D. The CDR3 has 15 amino acids. Trimming pared 5 bases from V and 2 bases from J, leaving 17 bases between. Germline V lookup: CDR1 GEAIGNYY, CDR2 EKD. DNA for the CDR3: TGTGCCTGTGGCACTCTGGAGTCGGTTACCGATAAACTCATCTTT. It translates to CACGTLESVTDKLIF.

The sample holds a few counts of this clone. The TCRdb protein, from a much larger clone, departs from this DNA's translation at residue 10, likely by read error; the protein shown derives from the DNA. The gene calls are TRDV2 and TRDJ1; tentative D call: TRDD2 (5 bases). V was trimmed by 0 bases and J by 5 bases, leaving 21 bases between them. From germline, CDR1 is GEAIGNYY and CDR2 EKD. This CDR3 contains 17 residues. The CDR3 is CACDTLSSLASGDKLIF. In DNA, the CDR3 is TGTGCCTGTGACACCCTCTCTTCCCTCGCTTCGGGGGATAAACTCATCTTT.

This clone occurred a few times. A far larger clone is one base from this, pointing to a likely read error. This sample also contains other DNA sequences that code for the same CDR3. This sequence joins TRDV2 and TRDJ1; a weak D match, TRDD3 (6 bases). Germline lookup yields CDR1 GEAIGNYY and CDR2 EKD. The CDR3 totals 20 residues. The V end lost 1 base, the J end lost 0 bases, and 26 bases lay between the germline ends. The CDR3 here is CACDTVVLGDPRPYTDKLIF. In DNA form, the CDR3 reads TGTGCCTGTGACACGGTGGTACTGGGAGACCCTCGACCCTACACCGATAAACTCATCTTT.

V is TRDV2 and J is TRDJ1, with 10 nucleotides matching TRDD3. The CDR3 runs 22 residues. Per the germline V gene, CDR1 is GEAIGNYY and CDR2 is EKD. The V gene end was trimmed by 0 bases and the J gene end by 1 base; junction bases not matched to a gene: 22. CDR3 DNA: TGTGCCTGTGACACCGTTGAGGTCCTGGGGGATAAGCGAGTGCAGGCCACCGATAAACTCATCTTT. Protein sequence: CACDTVEVLGDKRVQATDKLIF.